This T cell receptor beta chain was sequenced in a study of blood T cell repertoires in COVID-19. At the level of the study: PBMCs, B-cell-depleted T cells, or T cells were the source of the cDNA or gDNA that made up the material.

Authors' methods: By means of reference gene primer amplification, nucleated cell counts were estimated. TCRdb's copy holds only in-frame clones and misses some; the assay was immunoSEQ multiplex PCR. Clone size and V and J calls were adopted from that table, with D and trimming inferred from the DNA. The profile covers over 300,000 clones, with 80% to 90% appearing a single time and less than 11% taken by the ten largest. The study recruited people aged roughly 18 to 100 years across approximately 25 US areas. Source material: PBMCs or T cells enriched from blood (not recorded which). This clonotype was obtained from a woman aged 18-29 years who had recovered from COVID-19.

The CDR3 DNA sequence: TGCGCCAGCAGCTTGGATGGGGGGGCAGGTGGAAACACCATATATTTT. Protein: CASSLDGGAGGNTIYF. V usage is TRBV5-1 and J usage is TRBJ1-3, with D possibly TRBD1 on 6 matching bases. The germline CDR1 and CDR2 sequences are SGHRS and YFSETQ. V was pared by 0 bases and J by 3 bases, with 13 bases between. This CDR3 is 16 amino acids long.